The 17 T cell receptor beta chains below come from one sample, sequenced in a study of patients and donors after allogeneic stem cell transplantation. TCRdb called the RT-PCR reads again in MiXCR, with one record for every CDR3 protein. Of about 19,000 distinct CDR3 sequences listed, around 5.3% are singletons. The sequenced sample was blood, either unsorted or a sorted T cell fraction (not recorded which). The receptors come from a human donor who was either an allogeneic HSCT recipient or a stem cell or donor lymphocyte infusion donor (not recorded which). It is not recorded whose cells these are; they may come from a transplant donor.

This clonotype has at least ten counts. The V call is TRBV7-9, the J call TRBJ1-2; 9 bases line up with TRBD1. V lost 3 bases to trimming and J lost 8 bases; unmatched junction nucleotides: 7. The CDR3 has 14 amino acids. Germline CDR1 SEHNR, CDR2 FQNEAQ (reference sequence). Written as DNA, the CDR3 is TGTGCCAGCAGCTTGACAGGGGGAAGTAAAGGCTACACCTTC. This encodes CASSLTGGSKGYTF.

This clonotype was detected only a few times. The chain couples TRBV10-2 to TRBJ1-1; 9 positions agree with TRBD1. The CDR3 consists of 16 residues. Germline V gene data show CDR1 as WSHSY and CDR2 as SAAADI. V lost 4 bases and J lost 3; bases outside the gene matches: 9. This chain's CDR3 is CASSGETGGIDTEAFF. The DNA of the CDR3 is TGCGCCAGCAGTGGGGAGACAGGGGGGATCGACACTGAAGCTTTCTTT.

This clonotype was observed at least ten times. The CDR3 here is CAIRRQGAYEQYF. CDR3 sequence (DNA): TGTGCCATCAGGAGACAGGGGGCTTACGAGCAGTACTTC. This sequence joins TRBV10-3 and TRBJ2-7, with TRBD1 matching 10 bases. CDR3 length: 13 amino acids. The germline CDR1 and CDR2 sequences are ENHRY and SYGVKD. J lost 4 bases, V lost 6 bases, and 3 bases had no gene match.

This clonotype was detected many times. V is TRBV11-2 and J is TRBJ2-6; no reliable D call. V was cut by 3 bases and J by 0 bases, with 6 bases left in between. CDR1 is SGHAT, CDR2 FQNNGV, per germline. The CDR3 loop spans 15 amino acids. The CDR3 region is CASSFGVSGANVLTF. CDR3 in DNA: TGTGCCAGCAGCTTTGGCGTCTCTGGGGCCAACGTCCTGACTTTC.

The DNA of the CDR3 is TGTGCCAGCAGTGACCGGGACAGCTTCTACAATGAGCAGTTCTTC. Amino acid sequence: CASSDRDSFYNEQFF. The chain couples TRBV28 to TRBJ2-1; 7 positions match TRBD1. With 5 bases clipped from V and 3 bases from J, the junction kept 7 bases outside the gene matches. The CDR3 spans 15 residues. CDR1 is MDHEN, CDR2 SYDVKM, per germline.

The rearrangement joins TRBV24-1 to TRBJ2-1, with D unclear. V shed 8 bases and J shed 1 base, with 8 bases lying between them. Germline CDR1 reads KGHDR; CDR2 reads SFDVKD. The CDR3 spans 13 residues. The CDR3 region has the DNA TGTGCCACCATTTTTGCGTCCTACAATGAGCAGTTCTTC. The encoded protein is CATIFASYNEQFF.

The chain's CDR3 is CASSAPWRGGGNEQFF. CDR3 bases: TGTGCCAGCAGCGCCCCCTGGCGGGGGGGAGGTAATGAGCAGTTCTTC. The chain employs TRBV9 and TRBJ2-1; 9 bases line up with TRBD2. After removal of 3 bases from V and 7 bases from J, the junction contained 11 bases not matched to a gene. The CDR3 length is 16 residues. Per the germline V gene, CDR1 is SGDLS and CDR2 is YYNGEE.

This clonotype appeared a few times. J is TRBJ1-1 and V is TRBV6-1, with no clear D. Germline CDR1 and CDR2: MNHNS and SASEGT. CDR3 length: 10 amino acids. V lost 6 bases and J lost 10, with 9 bases in between. CDR3 region: CASRFTAAFF. CDR3 bases: TGTGCCAGCAGGTTTACGGCAGCTTTCTTT.

This clonotype was seen ten or more times. The rearrangement uses TRBV21-1 and TRBJ2-3; the tabulated D call, TRBD2, remains unverified against the DNA. TRBV21-1 is a documented pseudogene. The CDR3 spans 17 residues. This chain's CDR3 is CARTLGEGRTSTDTQYF. CDR3 DNA: TGTGCCAGGACTCTGGGGGAGGGGAGGACTAGCACAGATACGCAGTATTTT.

This chain joins TRBV7-9 and TRBJ2-1; 9 bases line up with TRBD2. The V gene's germline CDR1 is SEHNR and CDR2 FQNEAQ (reference sequence). The CDR3 is 10 residues long. V was clipped by 10 bases and J by 16 bases; unmatched bases: 8. CDR3 in DNA: TGTGCCACCCGGCGGGGGGGGGGTTTCTTC. Its protein product is CATRRGGGFF.

V and J are TRBV7-9 and TRBJ2-3; D perhaps matches TRBD2 (5 bases). This CDR3 spans 14 amino acids. Germline V gives CDR1 SEHNR, CDR2 FQNEAQ (reference sequence). V lost 0 bases, J lost 2 bases, and 6 bases lay in between. The CDR3 coding sequence is TGTGCCAGCAGCTTAGCGCGGGCCACAGATACGCAGTATTTT. This encodes CASSLARATDTQYF.

The rearrangement uses TRBV7-9 and TRBJ2-5; 8 nucleotides agree with TRBD1. Unmatched junction bases numbered 13, after V lost 8 bases and J lost 2 bases. The CDR3 sequence is 16 residues long. Per the germline V gene, CDR1 is SEHNR and CDR2 is FQNEAQ (reference sequence). CDR3 sequence reads: CASGPKRTGPQETQYF. The DNA of the CDR3 is TGTGCCAGCGGACCAAAGCGGACAGGGCCACAAGAGACCCAGTACTTC.

This clonotype was detected many times. This chain joins TRBV5-1 and TRBJ1-3, with D maybe TRBD1 (5 bases). The V gene lost 7 bases and the J gene lost 3 bases, with 14 bases spanning the gap. The CDR3 has 14 amino acids. From germline, CDR1 is SGHRS and CDR2 YFSETQ. Here the CDR3 DNA reads TGCGCCAGCGGCACAGGCGTAGTTGGAAACACCATATATTTT. As protein: CASGTGVVGNTIYF. Full variable domain (remainder filled in from reference TRBV5-1 and TRBJ1-3): KAGVTQTPRYLIKTRGQQVTLSCSPISGHRSVSWYQQTPGQGLQFLFEYFSETQRNKGNFPGRFSGRQFSNSRSEMNVSTLELGDSALYLCASGTGVVGNTIYFGEGSWLTVV.

This clonotype was recorded at least ten times. The chain joins TRBV6-1 to TRBJ1-5; D uncertain. This CDR3 is 15 amino acids long. Trimming removed 10 bases at V and 0 bases at J, with 16 bases between. The germline V gene has CDR1 MNHNS and CDR2 SASEGT. The CDR3 sequence is CAIPSRQFSNQPQHF. Here the CDR3 DNA reads TGTGCCATCCCTAGTCGGCAATTTAGCAATCAGCCCCAGCATTTT.

This clonotype was detected ten times or more. The chain recombines TRBV10-3 with TRBJ2-1; 7 nucleotides align to TRBD2. This CDR3 contains 14 residues. With 7 bases clipped from V and 4 bases from J, the junction kept 7 bases outside the gene matches. CDR1 is ENHRY, CDR2 SYGVKD, per germline. CDR3 coding DNA: TGTGCCATCATGGGTGAGCGGGAATACAATGAGCAGTTCTTC. It codes for CAIMGEREYNEQFF.

Many counts were recorded for this clonotype. J is TRBJ1-3 and V is TRBV5-8; maybe TRBD1 (5 bases). With 0 bases removed from V and 0 bases from J, the gap between germline ends came to 10 bases. CDR1 SGHTS and CDR2 YDEGEE come from the germline V gene. CDR3 length equals 16 residues. The CDR3 coding sequence is TGTGCCAGCAGCTTGGAGGGGTATGCCTCTGGAAACACCATATATTTT. This encodes CASSLEGYASGNTIYF. The entire variable domain, with the rest obtained from reference TRBV5-8 and TRBJ1-3, is as follows: EAGVTQSPTHLIKTRGQQATLRCSPISGHTSVYWYQQALGLGLQFLLWYDEGEERNRGNFPPRFSGRQFPNYSSELNVNALELEDSALYLCASSLEGYASGNTIYFGEGSWLTVV.

DNA for the CDR3: TGTGCCAGCAGCTCCGACAGATGGAACACTGAAGCTTTCTTT. Residues: CASSSDRWNTEAFF. The gene calls are TRBV11-3 and TRBJ1-1; maybe TRBD1 (5 bases). Germline CDR1 and CDR2: SGHNT and YENEEA. Between the trimmed V and J ends, which lost 4 bases and 1 base, there was a span of 10 bases. The CDR3 covers 14 residues.